This T cell receptor (beta chain) comes out of a study of human T cells and chemical hapten exposure. In the study overall: Variability of per-sample TCR yields stemmed mainly from small differences in pooled library volume. Study-wide findings and caveats: PT1 expanded TCR counts and patch test score correlated positively.

The time point is: patch test 1, 2 weeks after DPC sensitization. The treatment was: therapeutic diphenylcyclopropenone sensitization with weekly scalp DPC. TCRdb re-derived calls from the RACE reads in MiXCR, one entry per CDR3 protein. The data show around 99,000 distinct CDR3 sequences, around 12% seen once. This clonotype has more than one count but fewer than ten. No antigen is known for it. The sequences come from whole blood, collected in connection with sensitization to the hapten diphenylcyclopropenone (DPC). This TCR was sampled from a woman aged 40 to 49 with alopecia areata. Some clones in this sample may be carry-over from other donors' samples.

The CDR3 loop reads CASSLRLAGDNEQFF. CDR3 in DNA: TGTGCCAGCAGTCTGAGGCTAGCGGGAGACAATGAGCAGTTCTTC. The chain links TRBV28 to TRBJ2-1; TRBD2 matches 10 bases. This CDR3 is 15 amino acids long. CDR1 is MDHEN, CDR2 SYDVKM, per germline. J was trimmed by 5 bases and V by 5 bases; bases with no gene match: 6.